The T cell receptor beta chain described here comes from a study of T cell responses to AZD1222 COVID-19 vaccine. Overall study findings and caveats: Unmutated regions of variants are reportedly targeted by nearly half of spike-specific TCRs. Increases in Spike-specific TCR breadth and depth were seen after two AZD1222 doses.

Measured with immunoSEQ multiplex PCR; TCRdb has only the in-frame clones, and not every one. This sample carries more than 95,000 clones, roughly 86% of them seen once, and the ten largest clones take about 10%. CDR1 is SGHAT and CDR2 is FQNNGV in the germline V gene. V was clipped by 5 bases and J by 5 bases, with 12 bases between them. The CDR3 is 13 residues long. As to this clone: Antigen specificity is unknown.

The V gene is TRBV11-2, the J gene TRBJ1-1; the D gene is possibly TRBD1 (6 bases). Specimen: peripheral blood, collected on day 0 of AZD1222 vaccination. The origin of this receptor is an adult in good health. This CDR3 reads CASSLQGNTEAFF. The DNA for the CDR3 is TGTGCCAGCAGCCTCCAGGGGAATACTGAAGCTTTCTTT. Together with reference TRBV11-2 and TRBJ1-1, the CDR3 gives the full variable domain: EAGVAQSPRYKIIEKRQSVAFWCNPISGHATLYWYQQILGQGPKLLIQFQNNGVVDDSQLPKDRFSAERLKGVDSTLKIQPAKLEDSAVYLCASSLQGNTEAFFGQGTRLTVV.